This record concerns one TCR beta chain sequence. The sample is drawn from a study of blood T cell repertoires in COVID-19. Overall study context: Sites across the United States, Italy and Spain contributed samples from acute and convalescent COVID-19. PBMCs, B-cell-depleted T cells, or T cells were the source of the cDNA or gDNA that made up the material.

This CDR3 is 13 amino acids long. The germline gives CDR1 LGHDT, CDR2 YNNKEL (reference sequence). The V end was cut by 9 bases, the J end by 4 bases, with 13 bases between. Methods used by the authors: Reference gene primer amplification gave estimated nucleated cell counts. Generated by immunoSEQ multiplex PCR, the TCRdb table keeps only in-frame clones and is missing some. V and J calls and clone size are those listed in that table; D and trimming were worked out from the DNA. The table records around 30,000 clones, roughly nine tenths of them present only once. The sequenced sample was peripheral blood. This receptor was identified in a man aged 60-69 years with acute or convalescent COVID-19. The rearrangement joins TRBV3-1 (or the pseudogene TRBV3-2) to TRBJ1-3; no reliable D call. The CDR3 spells CASSRERGNTIYF. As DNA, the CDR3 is TGTGCCAGTTCCCGGGAGCGAGGAAACACCATATATTTT.